The rows below give T cell receptor beta chains drawn from one sample of a study of T cells in Graves' hyperthyroidism and ophthalmopathy. TCRdb reprocessed the multiplex PCR reads with MiXCR, giving one entry per CDR3 protein. The sample includes about 410,000 distinct CDR3 sequences, about 14% of them seen just once. Sequencing was performed on blood. All receptors derive from a woman aged 30 to 39 with Graves' ophthalmopathy. CDR3s include the opening cysteine and the closing phenylalanine or tryptophan. D genes are given only for firm matches. For some rows the clone size is stated as once, few or many, or as a class when expanded; others skip it.

>TRBJ1-2|TRBV7-2|NA|many
CASSLGWEGYTF
TGTGCCAGCAGCTTAGGTTGGGAAGGCTACACCTTC
>TRBJ2-1|TRBV12-3/TRBV12-4|NA|many
CASSLGGGEQFF
TGTGCCAGCAGTTTAGGAGGTGGTGAGCAGTTCTTC
>TRBJ1-1|TRBV7-9|NA|few
CASSGGLRGINTDAFF
TGTGCCAGCAGCGGAGGGCTTCGGGGGATAAACACTGACGCTTTCTTT
>TRBJ1-1|TRBV19|NA|few
CVSSPRRGPSQAFF
TGTGTCAGTAGCCCTAGGCGTGGACCCAGCCAGGCTTTCTTT
>TRBJ1-3|TRBV18|NA|many
CASSPTSRDRAGNTIYF
TGTGCCAGCTCACCAACGAGCCGAGACAGAGCTGGAAACACCATATATTTT
>TRBJ2-7|TRBV24-1|NA|many
CAIRMAYEQYF
TGTGCCATCAGGATGGCTTACGAGCAGTACTTC
>TRBJ1-2|TRBV27|NA|NA
CASRAQGLGGYTF
TGTGCCAGCAGGGCCCAGGGATTGGGCGGCTACACCTTC
>TRBJ2-5|TRBV7-8|NA|many
CASSFTGFQETQYF
TGTGCCAGCAGCTTTACTGGGTTCCAAGAGACCCAGTACTTC
>TRBJ1-4|TRBV7-9|TRBD1|many
CASSHTGQGDRKLFF
TGTGCCAGCAGCCACACGGGACAGGGGGACCGAAAACTGTTTTTT
>TRBJ2-3|TRBV11-3|NA|many
CASSPRDGSATDTQYF
TGTGCCAGCAGCCCGCGGGACGGATCAGCCACAGATACGCAGTATTTT
>TRBJ2-2|TRBV20-1|TRBD2|many
CSAEAGGETGELFF
TGCAGTGCGGAAGCGGGGGGTGAGACCGGGGAGCTGTTTTTT
>TRBJ2-7|TRBV2|NA|many
CAGRPRDTPHEQYF
TGTGCCGGACGCCCGCGGGACACTCCCCACGAGCAGTACTTC
>TRBJ2-3|TRBV7-2|TRBD2|many
CASSFSGLGFPDTQYF
TGTGCCAGCAGCTTCTCCGGACTAGGCTTCCCAGATACGCAGTATTTT
>TRBJ1-2|TRBV2|NA|many
CASSGLRGQAIYGYTF
TGTGCCAGCAGTGGCTTAAGGGGCCAGGCGATCTATGGCTACACCTTC
>TRBJ1-4|TRBV7-9|NA|few
CASSSSMRTTNEKLFF
TGTGCCAGCAGCTCCTCAATGAGAACAACTAATGAAAAACTGTTTTTT
>TRBJ2-2|TRBV2|NA|many
CASSEAFMTGELFF
TGTGCCAGCAGTGAAGCATTTATGACCGGGGAGCTGTTTTTT
>TRBJ2-7|TRBV2|NA|many
CASSLPLNSYEQYF
TGTGCCAGCAGTCTACCCCTGAACTCCTACGAGCAGTACTTC
>TRBJ2-3|TRBV30|NA|many
CAWSVTRTQYF
TGTGCCTGGAGTGTAACTCGCACGCAGTATTTT
>TRBJ2-3|TRBV28|TRBD2|many
CASSQLTSGGPGDTQYF
TGTGCCAGCAGCCAATTGACTAGCGGGGGGCCCGGAGATACGCAGTATTTT
>TRBJ1-2|TRBV20-1|NA|few
CSASRAQDYSGYTF
TGCAGTGCTAGTCGGGCCCAGGACTATTCTGGCTACACCTTC
>TRBJ1-1|TRBV20-1|NA|many
CSAASNSNTEAFF
TGCAGTGCTGCATCAAACTCAAACACTGAAGCTTTCTTT
>TRBJ2-3|TRBV20-1|NA|many
CSARESRTDTQYF
TGCAGTGCTAGGGAGAGCCGCACAGATACGCAGTATTTT
>TRBJ1-5|TRBV30|NA|many
CAWSWGGIQPQHF
TGTGCCTGGAGCTGGGGAGGGATTCAGCCCCAGCATTTT
>TRBJ1-6|TRBV7-3|NA|NA
CASSSKGNSPLHF
TGTGCCAGCAGCTCAAAGGGGAATTCACCCCTCCACTTT
>TRBJ1-2|TRBV28|TRBD1|many
CASSWKTGGGSEGYGYTF
TGTGCCAGCAGTTGGAAAACAGGGGGCGGGAGTGAAGGCTATGGCTACACCTTC
>TRBJ1-2|TRBV24-1|TRBD1|many
CATSGTNRGDYGYTF
TGTGCCACCAGTGGGACTAACAGGGGTGACTATGGCTACACCTTC
>TRBJ2-3|TRBV29-1|NA|few
CSTAGRLTDTQYF
TGCAGCACCGCTGGGCGGTTAACAGATACGCAGTATTTT
>TRBJ2-7|TRBV6-6|NA|many
CASSYGVQREQYF
TGTGCCAGCAGTTACGGTGTACAGCGCGAGCAGTACTTC
>TRBJ1-1|TRBV4-2|NA|NA
CASTPPENTEAFF
TGTGCCAGCACCCCCCCGGAGAACACTGAAGCTTTCTTT
>TRBJ2-1|TRBV30|NA|many
CAWAGLDNEQFF
TGTGCCTGGGCGGGATTAGACAATGAGCAGTTCTTC
>TRBJ2-3|TRBV11-2|NA|many
CASSLLDAGVWDTQYF
TGTGCCAGCAGCTTATTGGATGCAGGGGTTTGGGATACGCAGTATTTT
>TRBJ1-1|TRBV12-3/TRBV12-4|NA|NA
CASIEDQGPGEAFF
TGTGCCAGCATCGAAGATCAGGGCCCTGGAGAAGCTTTCTTT
>TRBJ2-1|TRBV19|NA|many
CASSSGLTPYNEQFF
TGTGCCAGTAGTAGCGGACTGACTCCCTACAATGAGCAGTTCTTC
>TRBJ1-2|TRBV2|TRBD1|many
CASSEFRTGRGNYGYTF
TGTGCCAGCAGTGAATTTCGGACAGGCCGTGGAAACTATGGCTACACCTTC
>TRBJ1-6|TRBV30|NA|many
CAWMGNSPLHF
TGTGCCTGGATGGGGAATTCACCCCTCCACTTT
>TRBJ2-1|TRBV20-1|NA|many
CSATGVGHYNEQFF
TGCAGTGCTACGGGGGTGGGTCACTACAATGAGCAGTTCTTC
>TRBJ2-1|TRBV3-1|NA|few
CASSLGLSPSNEQFF
TGTGCCAGCAGCCTAGGACTCTCTCCGAGTAATGAGCAGTTCTTC
>TRBJ2-2|TRBV5-1|NA|many
CASTEQGTGELFF
TGCGCCAGCACCGAACAGGGAACGGGGGAGCTGTTTTTT